The 8 T cell receptor beta chains in this list originate from one sample, sequenced in a study of PD-L1 blockade in urothelial cancer. Time point specified: pretreatment peripheral blood. The protocol was immunoSEQ multiplex PCR, while the TCRdb copy is restricted to in-frame clones and leaves out a portion. Of tens of thousands of clones listed, around 85% are singletons. Sequences were derived from PBMCs, sampled around atezolizumab (anti-PD-L1) treatment. Receptor source: a man aged 55-75 years with urothelial cancer.

The V call is TRBV18, the J call TRBJ2-4; tentative D call: TRBD1 (7 bases). V lost 3 bases and J 0 bases, leaving 15 bases between the germline ends. The CDR3 sequence is 17 residues long. CDR1 is KGHSH, CDR2 LQKENI, per germline. The CDR3 is CASSPRDRGLAKNIQYF. The CDR3 DNA sequence: TGTGCCAGCTCACCGCGGGACAGAGGTCTAGCCAAAAACATTCAGTACTTC.

The V and J genes are TRBV28 and TRBJ1-5; a possible D gene is TRBD1 (6 bases). Germline V gives CDR1 MDHEN, CDR2 SYDVKM. Trimming took 1 base from V and 7 from J, leaving 11 bases between them. The CDR3 consists of 14 residues. As DNA, the CDR3 is TGTGCCAGCAGTTTATTTCCAGGGGACCAGCCCCAGCATTTT. Its protein product is CASSLFPGDQPQHF.

This clone was recorded a few times. The DNA of the CDR3 is TGTGCCCGAGAGGGAGGGCAGAACTATGGCTACACCTTC. Amino acids: CAREGGQNYGYTF. The rearrangement uses TRBV30 and TRBJ1-2; the D is unclear. V lost 8 bases and J lost 2, with 15 bases in between. The CDR3 covers 13 residues. Per the germline V gene, CDR1 is GTSNPN and CDR2 is SVGIG (reference sequence).

V usage is TRBV16 and J usage is TRBJ2-7, with a tentative D call TRBD1 (5 bases). V shed 3 bases and J shed 6 bases, with 12 bases lying between them. The CDR3 has 13 amino acids. CDR1 and CDR2 (germline): KGHSY, FQNENV. CDR3 DNA: TGTGCCAGCAGCCAGATCCAGGGCGGCGAGCAGTACTTC. Encoded protein: CASSQIQGGEQYF. Supplemented by reference TRBV16 and TRBJ2-7, the full variable domain reads GEEVAQTPKHLVRGEGQKAKLYCAPIKGHSYVFWYQQVLKNEFKFLISFQNENVFDETGMPKERFSAKCLPNSPCSLEIQATKLEDSAVYFCASSQIQGGEQYFGPGTRLTVT.

The chain combines TRBV30 with TRBJ2-1; the D is unclear. V was pared by 0 bases and J by 2 bases, with 11 bases between. Germline assignment: CDR1 GTSNPN and CDR2 SVGIG (reference sequence). This CDR3 spans 15 amino acids. This chain's CDR3 is CAWSVLSGTYNEQFF. The CDR3 DNA is TGTGCCTGGAGTGTACTGTCAGGAACCTACAATGAGCAGTTCTTC.

This clone has more than one count but fewer than ten. The chain recombines TRBV7-9 with TRBJ1-1, with D perhaps matching TRBD1 (6 bases). The V end was cut by 5 bases, the J end by 11 bases, with 15 bases between. Germline CDR1 is SEHNR and CDR2 is FQNEAQ (reference sequence). The CDR3 contains 12 residues. The chain's CDR3 is CASSPTGNAAFF. The CDR3 nucleotides read TGTGCCAGCAGCCCAACAGGGAATGCGGCTTTCTTT. Supplemented by reference TRBV7-9 and TRBJ1-1, the full variable domain reads DTGVSQNPRHKITKRGQNVTFRCDPISEHNRLYWYRQTLGQGPEFLTYFQNEAQLEKSRLLSDRFSAERPKGSFSTLEIQRTEQGDSAMYLCASSPTGNAAFFGQGTRLTVV.

This CDR3 is CAWSVSVSGGEQFF. The CDR3 DNA is TGTGCCTGGAGTGTATCCGTGTCCGGAGGTGAGCAGTTCTTC. The chain recombines TRBV30 with TRBJ2-1; possibly TRBD2 for D (5 bases). CDR3 length equals 14 residues. CDR1 is GTSNPN and CDR2 is SVGIG in the germline V gene (reference sequence). Trimming removed 0 bases at V and 9 bases at J, with 15 bases between.

This sequence joins TRBV6-6 and TRBJ2-5; D call uncertain. The J call may be faulty, since TRBJ2-7 better matches the DNA end. The CDR3 consists of 14 residues. Per the germline V gene, CDR1 is MNHNY and CDR2 is SVGAGI (reference sequence). The CDR3 sequence is CASRLDGPTYEQYF. For the CDR3, the DNA is TGTGCCAGCAGACTCGATGGGCCTACCTACGAGCAGTACTTC.